The rows below give T cell receptor beta chains drawn from one sample of a study of spatial heterogeneity in lung cancer. TCRdb ran MiXCR on the 5' RACE reads and lists one entry per CDR3 protein. The sample lists fewer than 50,000 distinct CDR3 sequences, over 9.5% occurring once. Here the sequenced sample was PBMCs, taken at follow-up. These receptors all stem from a female donor with early-stage non-small cell lung cancer. Each CDR3 is given with its conserved first and last residue. The order of the fields is J gene, V gene, CDR3 protein.

J gene: TRBJ2-7
V gene: TRBV2
CDR3 protein: CASIETAVSYEQYF

J gene: TRBJ1-2
V gene: TRBV28
CDR3 protein: CASSLLDGYTF

J gene: TRBJ1-1
V gene: TRBV6-2/TRBV6-3
CDR3 protein: CASSLGVITEAFF

J gene: TRBJ2-2
V gene: TRBV27
CDR3 protein: CASSLSTGELFF

J gene: TRBJ1-2
V gene: TRBV5-1
CDR3 protein: CASSLTQASYGYTF

J gene: TRBJ1-1
V gene: TRBV29-1
CDR3 protein: CSVDGGRNTEAFF

J gene: TRBJ2-3
V gene: TRBV7-6
CDR3 protein: CASAFNTDTQYF

J gene: TRBJ1-5
V gene: TRBV19
CDR3 protein: CASSIRDRNQPQHF

J gene: TRBJ2-5
V gene: TRBV20-1
CDR3 protein: CSARDTSTGTETQYF

J gene: TRBJ2-5
V gene: TRBV28
CDR3 protein: CASCPGVGETQYF

J gene: TRBJ1-6
V gene: TRBV20-1
CDR3 protein: CSARDDRGYNSPLHF

J gene: TRBJ2-5
V gene: TRBV6-5
CDR3 protein: CAAGITQETQYF

J gene: TRBJ2-7
V gene: TRBV10-3
CDR3 protein: CATSTDPTSYEQYF

J gene: TRBJ1-1
V gene: TRBV20-1
CDR3 protein: CSAAQGSLNTEAFF